A selection of T cell receptor beta chains follows, all from one sample in a study of cytomegalovirus exposure and HLA in healthy donors. The table came from immunoSEQ multiplex PCR; TCRdb's copy has only in-frame clones and leaves some out. Of 150,000 to 200,000 clones listed, over 70% are singletons. Sequences were obtained from PBMCs. The receptors were sampled from a woman aged 25 to 45 in good health and CMV-seronegative. Each CDR3 is given with its conserved first and last residue. The order of the fields is D gene, V gene, J gene, clone size, CDR3 DNA, CDR3 protein. The D gene is left open where the match is weak. Some rows mark clone size as missing; the rest say once, few, many or name a class of expanded clone.

.	TRBV30	TRBJ1-4	.	TGTGCCTGGAGTCCCGGGGATGAAAAACTGTTTTTT	CAWSPGDEKLFF
TRBD1	TRBV30	TRBJ1-1	few	TGTGCCTGGAGTGTGACAGGGGACACTGAAGCTTTCTTT	CAWSVTGDTEAFF
.	TRBV7-8	TRBJ2-7	.	TGTGCCAGCAGCCAAAAGCAGGCATACGAGCAGTACTTC	CASSQKQAYEQYF
.	TRBV21-1	TRBJ2-7	.	TGTGCCAGCAGCGGTGATTCGGCGGCACCTTCGTCCTACGAGCAGTACTTC	CASSGDSAAPSSYEQYF
TRBD2	TRBV7-6	TRBJ2-3	few	TGTGCCAGCAGCTTAGGAGGGACTACGGGCACAGATACGCAGTATTTT	CASSLGGTTGTDTQYF
TRBD1	TRBV13	TRBJ1-3	.	TGTGCCAGCAGCCTGTACAGGGGAGTCTCTGGAAACACCATATATTTT	CASSLYRGVSGNTIYF
.	TRBV5-1	TRBJ1-2	few	TGCGCCAGCAGCTTGGCCGGAGGGGAAGGCGGCTACACCTTC	CASSLAGGEGGYTF
.	TRBV7-9	TRBJ1-2	.	TGTGCCAGCAGTTCCCTCGGGGGATTTAACTATGGCTACACCTTC	CASSSLGGFNYGYTF
.	TRBV19	TRBJ2-1	.	TGTGCCAGTAGTACTCCACCGGTCGGTGAGCAGTTCTTC	CASSTPPVGEQFF
TRBD1	TRBV5-1	TRBJ1-6	few	TGCGCCAGCAGTTCCGGGACAGGGCGTTCACCCCTCCACTTT	CASSSGTGRSPLHF
TRBD2	TRBV9	TRBJ2-3	few	TGTGCCAGCAGCGTAGACGGGGGGGCCGGAGATACGCAGTATTTT	CASSVDGGAGDTQYF
.	TRBV5-5	TRBJ1-1	.	TGTGCCAGCAGCACGTTTTTGGTACTCCCGAACACTGAAGCTTTCTTT	CASSTFLVLPNTEAFF
.	TRBV6-5	TRBJ1-1	few	TGTGCCAGCTTGAGGGGGTCTGAAGCTTTCTTT	CASLRGSEAFF
.	TRBV2	TRBJ1-1	.	TGTGCCAGCAGCCGGCCCCCTTGGAGCACTGAAGCTTTCTTT	CASSRPPWSTEAFF
.	TRBV29-1	TRBJ2-3	.	TGCAGCGTTGACGTACCGGGCACAGATACGCAGTATTTT	CSVDVPGTDTQYF
.	TRBV11-3	TRBJ1-1	.	TGTGCCGGATCACAGAGAGAAGCTTTCTTT	CAGSQREAFF
TRBD1	TRBV30	TRBJ1-5	.	TGTGCCTGGAGTCCAGGGGGCCAACAGCCCCAGCATTTT	CAWSPGGQQPQHF
.	TRBV7-2	TRBJ2-3	few	TGTGCCAGCAGTTCCCAGAGCACAGATACGCAGTATTTT	CASSSQSTDTQYF
TRBD1	TRBV4-1	TRBJ2-2	few	TGCGCCAGCAGCCAAACGACAGGGGGCTGGGGGGAGCTGTTTTTT	CASSQTTGGWGELFF
.	TRBV29-1	TRBJ1-4	.	TGCAGCGTTTCGAAGGGAGATGAAAAACTGTTTTTT	CSVSKGDEKLFF
.	TRBV18	TRBJ2-3	.	TGTGCCAGCTCACCTCGAAGAGGTACAGATACGCAGTATTTT	CASSPRRGTDTQYF
.	TRBV7-9	TRBJ1-1	.	TGTGCCAGCGGAGCAGGGCGGGAGATCACTGAAGCTTTCTTT	CASGAGREITEAFF
TRBD2	TRBV5-4	TRBJ2-1	.	TGTGCCAGCAGTAAGACTAGCGGGGGGGACAATGAGCAGTTCTTC	CASSKTSGGDNEQFF
TRBD1	TRBV27	TRBJ1-2	.	TGTGCCAGCAGTTTAGGAGGACAGGGTGGCTACACCTTC	CASSLGGQGGYTF
TRBD1	TRBV14	TRBJ2-2	.	TGTGCCAGCAGACACGCCGGGACAGGGAACACCGGGGAGCTGTTTTTT	CASRHAGTGNTGELFF
.	TRBV7-8	TRBJ1-1	few	TGTGCCAGCAGCTCCCAAGGGGGGGACACTGAAGCTTTCTTT	CASSSQGGDTEAFF
.	TRBV12-2	TRBJ2-2	.	TGTGCAAGTCGCTTTTACACCGACAGGGGGCGAGGAACCGGGGAGCTGTTTTTT	CASRFYTDRGRGTGELFF
.	TRBV2	TRBJ1-2	.	TGTGCCAGCAGGATAGGGGAATATGGCTACACCTTC	CASRIGEYGYTF
TRBD2	TRBV27	TRBJ2-3	.	TGTGCCAGCACCCCACTAGCGGCCTACCGTGGAGATACGCAGTATTTT	CASTPLAAYRGDTQYF
TRBD1	TRBV6-6	TRBJ2-7	.	TGTGCCACCGGGACAGGGTATGGCTACGAGCAGTACTTC	CATGTGYGYEQYF
.	TRBV11-2	TRBJ1-1	few	TGTGCCAGCAGCTTAGCGGGGGAGACTGAAGCTTTCTTT	CASSLAGETEAFF
.	TRBV6-1	TRBJ2-5	once	TGTGCCAGCACGCCCGGGGAGACCCAGTACTTC	CASTPGETQYF
.	TRBV30	TRBJ1-6	few	TGTGCCTGGAATCGGGGGATGGGTAATTCACCCCTCCACTTT	CAWNRGMGNSPLHF
.	TRBV5-4	TRBJ1-4	.	TGTGCCAGCAGCTTGGGAGGACAGCCTAATGAAAAACTGTTTTTT	CASSLGGQPNEKLFF
.	TRBV11-2	TRBJ1-1	.	TGTGCCAGCAGAGCCCCAGGGATAGGGGGCACTGAAGCTTTCTTT	CASRAPGIGGTEAFF
TRBD1	TRBV10-3	TRBJ1-1	.	TGTGCCATCAGTGATAAGGGGGCGGACACTGAAGCTTTCTTT	CAISDKGADTEAFF
.	TRBV4-2	TRBJ2-2	.	TGTGCCAGCAGCCAAGTTCAGGAAACCGGGGAGCTGTTTTTT	CASSQVQETGELFF
TRBD1	TRBV30	TRBJ1-2	.	TGTGCCTGGAGTGAGGGACAGCTATCCGGCTACACCTTC	CAWSEGQLSGYTF
.	TRBV6-5	TRBJ1-6	.	TGTGCCAGCAGTCCTACCGGGACACTAAATTCACCCCTCCACTTT	CASSPTGTLNSPLHF
TRBD1	TRBV5-1	TRBJ2-1	.	TGCGCCAGCAGCCCGACAGGGCGTGGACCGAATGAGCAGTTCTTC	CASSPTGRGPNEQFF
TRBD1	TRBV27	TRBJ1-6	many	TGTGCCAGCAGTTTCTCGGGACAGGGGGCACGGGAGTCACCCCTCCACTTT	CASSFSGQGARESPLHF
.	TRBV11-2	TRBJ1-2	.	TGTGCCAGCAGCTTTGTCGGGAGCGATGGCTACACCTTC	CASSFVGSDGYTF
TRBD1	TRBV2	TRBJ1-3	.	TGTGCCAGCAGTGGGGACAGGGGTGGAAACACCATATATTTT	CASSGDRGGNTIYF
TRBD2	TRBV11-2	TRBJ2-1	.	TGTGCCAGCAGCTTAGCGAGCACAGCGGGGCGGAGGAATGAGCAGTTCTTC	CASSLASTAGRRNEQFF
.	TRBV5-1	TRBJ1-1	.	TGCGCCAGCAGCGCTGAACGGGGGGCCCAGTCCACTGAAGCTTTCTTT	CASSAERGAQSTEAFF
TRBD2	TRBV27	TRBJ2-5	.	TGTGCCAGCAGTTCTACAGCGGGGCAAGAGACCCAGTACTTC	CASSSTAGQETQYF
TRBD1	TRBV2	TRBJ2-3	.	TGTGCCAGCAGTGAATCGACAGGGGGCAATACAGATACGCAGTATTTT	CASSESTGGNTDTQYF
.	TRBV5-1	TRBJ1-4	.	TGCGCCAGCAGCCCTCGTGCAGGTACCGTAGAAAAACTGTTTTTT	CASSPRAGTVEKLFF